The clone carrying this TCR beta chain ranks as medium-sized. This sample was taken from a study of blood T cell repertoires in COVID-19. Overall study: Donors in the United States, Italy and Spain gave samples during acute or convalescent COVID-19. PBMCs, B-cell-depleted T cells, or T cells provided the cDNA or gDNA that made up the material.

CDR1 and CDR2 from the germline V gene are MGHDK and SYGVNS. The V gene lost 1 base and the J gene lost 15 bases, with 28 bases spanning the gap. CDR3 length: 18 residues. Authors' methods: Reference gene primers were amplified, and this amplification served to estimate nucleated cell counts. Sequencing was performed with immunoSEQ multiplex PCR; in TCRdb, only in-frame clones are kept and a portion is missing. That table is the source of V, J and clone size, and D and trimming were worked out from the DNA. The table includes about 14,000 clones, 65% to 80% detected once. This sequence joins TRBV25-1 and TRBJ1-6; TRBD1 is a possible D gene (5 bases). Material for sequencing was peripheral blood. This TCR was recovered from a boy between 2 and 15 years old with active or convalescent COVID-19. CDR3 in amino acids: CASSELVGSGGAPTLLHF. The CDR3, as DNA: TGTGCCAGCAGTGAATTGGTCGGATCGGGAGGGGCCCCAACACTCCTCCACTTT.